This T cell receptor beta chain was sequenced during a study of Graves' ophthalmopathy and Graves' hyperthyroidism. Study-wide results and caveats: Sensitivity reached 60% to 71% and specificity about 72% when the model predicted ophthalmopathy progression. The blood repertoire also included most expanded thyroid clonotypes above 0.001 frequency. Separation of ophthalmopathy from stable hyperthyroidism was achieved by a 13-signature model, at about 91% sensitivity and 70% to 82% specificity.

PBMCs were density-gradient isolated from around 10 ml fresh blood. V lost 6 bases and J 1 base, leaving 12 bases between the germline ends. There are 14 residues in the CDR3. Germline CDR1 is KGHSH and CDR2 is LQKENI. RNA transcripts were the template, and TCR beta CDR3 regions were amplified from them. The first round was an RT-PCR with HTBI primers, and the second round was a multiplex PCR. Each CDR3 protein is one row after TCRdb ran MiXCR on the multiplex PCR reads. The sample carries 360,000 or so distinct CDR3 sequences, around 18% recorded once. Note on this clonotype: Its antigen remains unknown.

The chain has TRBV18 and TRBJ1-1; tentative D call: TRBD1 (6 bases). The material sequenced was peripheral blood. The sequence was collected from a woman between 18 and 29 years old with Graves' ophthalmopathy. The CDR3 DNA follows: TGTGCCAGCTCTCCGGGGGCAGGGAACACTGAAGCTTTCTTT. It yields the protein CASSPGAGNTEAFF.